A selection of T cell receptor beta chains follows, all from one sample in a study of blood T cells in healthy people across ages. TCRdb re-analysed the 5' RACE reads in MiXCR, keeping a single row per CDR3 protein. Of approximately 800,000 distinct CDR3 sequences detected, 62% appear once; the ten largest clones hold roughly a quarter. The specimen sequenced was blood. These receptor sequences come from a man aged 30 to 39 in good health. Both conserved end residues are part of each CDR3. D genes are given only for firm matches. Clone size is given for some rows only: seen once, a few or many times, or a class if the clone is expanded.

V: TRBV4-3; D: TRBD1; size: NA; J: TRBJ2-3; CDR3: CASSHPTGTGGSDTQYF; DNA: TGCGCCAGCAGCCACCCAACCGGGACAGGGGGCTCTGATACGCAGTATTTT
V: TRBV4-3; D: NA; size: NA; J: TRBJ1-6; CDR3: CASSPEGNSPLHF; DNA: TGCGCCAGCAGCCCAGAGGGCAATTCACCCCTCCACTTT
V: TRBV27; D: NA; size: NA; J: TRBJ2-2; CDR3: CASSLRPIVANTGELFF; DNA: TGTGCCAGCAGTTTACGCCCCATAGTCGCGAACACCGGGGAGCTGTTTTTT
V: TRBV12-3/TRBV12-4; D: NA; size: NA; J: TRBJ2-7; CDR3: CASSLWQGREQYF; DNA: TGTGCCAGCAGTTTATGGCAGGGCCGCGAGCAGTACTTC
V: TRBV7-2; D: NA; size: NA; J: TRBJ2-7; CDR3: CASSTIPGKGPYEQYF; DNA: TGTGCCAGCAGCACGATACCGGGAAAAGGACCCTACGAGCAGTACTTC
V: TRBV7-3; D: TRBD1; size: NA; J: TRBJ2-1; CDR3: CASSFWDSPYNEQFF; DNA: TGTGCCAGCAGCTTTTGGGACAGTCCCTACAATGAGCAGTTCTTC
V: TRBV20-1; D: TRBD2; size: NA; J: TRBJ2-3; CDR3: CSAPLAGGITDTQYF; DNA: TGCAGTGCTCCCCTAGCGGGGGGGATTACAGATACGCAGTATTTT
V: TRBV4-2; D: NA; size: NA; J: TRBJ2-3; CDR3: CASSQVGEASDTQYF; DNA: TGTGCCAGCAGCCAAGTTGGGGAAGCTTCAGATACGCAGTATTTT
V: TRBV6-2/TRBV6-3; D: TRBD1; size: NA; J: TRBJ2-5; CDR3: CASSYPDRGMDEQYF; DNA: TGTGCCAGCAGTTACCCGGACAGGGGGATGGATGAGCAGTACTTC
V: TRBV20-1; D: NA; size: NA; J: TRBJ1-1; CDR3: CSAREVGGPEAFF; DNA: TGCAGTGCTAGAGAGGTGGGGGGCCCTGAAGCTTTCTTT
V: TRBV28; D: NA; size: few; J: TRBJ2-7; CDR3: CAPIAGQANYEQYF; DNA: TGTGCCCCCATAGCGGGACAGGCCAACTACGAGCAGTACTTC
V: TRBV19; D: NA; size: NA; J: TRBJ2-5; CDR3: CAISSQCEQYF; DNA: TGTGCCATTAGCTCCCAGTGTGAGCAGTACTTC
V: TRBV4-1; D: TRBD1; size: NA; J: TRBJ2-7; CDR3: CASSRRTGADEQYF; DNA: TGCGCCAGCAGTCGGAGGACAGGGGCGGACGAGCAGTACTTC
V: TRBV29-1; D: TRBD2; size: few; J: TRBJ2-1; CDR3: CSVVRSGARLYNEQFF; DNA: TGCAGCGTTGTTAGGAGCGGGGCAAGACTGTACAATGAGCAGTTCTTC
V: TRBV2; D: NA; size: NA; J: TRBJ2-7; CDR3: CASTRGEFLEQYF; DNA: TGTGCCAGCACCCGAGGGGAATTTCTCGAGCAGTACTTC
V: TRBV4-2; D: TRBD1; size: few; J: TRBJ2-7; CDR3: CASSQGQGLYEQYF; DNA: TGTGCCAGCAGCCAAGGACAGGGGTTATACGAGCAGTACTTC
V: TRBV6-5; D: TRBD1; size: once; J: TRBJ2-1; CDR3: CASSRPGTGSNEQFF; DNA: TGTGCCAGCAGTCGCCCCGGGACAGGGAGCAATGAGCAGTTCTTC
V: TRBV20-1; D: TRBD1; size: few; J: TRBJ1-2; CDR3: CSATDRENYGYTF; DNA: TGCAGTGCAACCGACAGGGAGAACTATGGCTACACCTTC
V: TRBV28; D: NA; size: once; J: TRBJ2-7; CDR3: CASSVTDEECEQYF; DNA: TGTGCCAGCAGTGTGACCGACGAGGAGTGCGAGCAGTACTTC
V: TRBV3-1; D: TRBD2; size: few; J: TRBJ2-3; CDR3: CASSKRLAGGRDTQYF; DNA: TGTGCCAGCAGCAAACGACTAGCGGGGGGGCGAGATACGCAGTATTTT
V: TRBV5-1; D: NA; size: few; J: TRBJ1-6; CDR3: CASSLAANSPLHF; DNA: TGCGCCAGCAGCTTGGCGGCTAATTCACCCCTCCACTTT
V: TRBV3-1; D: NA; size: few; J: TRBJ2-7; CDR3: CASSQDTYYEQYF; DNA: TGTGCCAGCAGCCAAGATACCTATTACGAGCAGTACTTC
V: TRBV15; D: NA; size: NA; J: TRBJ1-1; CDR3: CATSQMYGPHSFF; DNA: TGTGCCACCAGCCAGATGTACGGGCCCCATAGTTTCTTT
V: TRBV6-5; D: TRBD1; size: many; J: TRBJ1-6; CDR3: CASSFDRGNNSPLHF; DNA: TGTGCCAGCAGTTTCGACAGGGGGAATAATTCACCCCTCCACTTT
V: TRBV6-2/TRBV6-3; D: NA; size: once; J: TRBJ2-3; CDR3: CASRSLAGSGTDTQYF; DNA: TGTGCCAGCAGATCCTTGGCGGGGTCCGGCACAGATACGCAGTATTTT
V: TRBV20-1; D: NA; size: few; J: TRBJ2-7; CDR3: CSARDYAYEQYF; DNA: TGCAGTGCTAGGGACTACGCCTACGAGCAGTACTTC
V: TRBV30; D: NA; size: NA; J: TRBJ1-5; CDR3: CAWSRENSNQPQHF; DNA: TGTGCCTGGAGCAGGGAGAATAGCAATCAGCCCCAGCATTTT
V: TRBV7-9; D: TRBD2; size: NA; J: TRBJ2-4; CDR3: CASSPSGGFNKNIQYF; DNA: TGTGCCAGCAGCCCGAGCGGGGGGTTCAACAAAAACATTCAGTACTTC
V: TRBV9; D: TRBD1; size: NA; J: TRBJ1-1; CDR3: CASSVGKGAYTEAFF; DNA: TGTGCCAGCAGCGTAGGTAAGGGGGCGTACACTGAAGCTTTCTTT
V: TRBV14; D: TRBD1; size: NA; J: TRBJ2-3; CDR3: CASSQARGLTSTDTQYF; DNA: TGTGCCAGCAGCCAAGCCAGGGGGTTAACTAGCACAGATACGCAGTATTTT
V: TRBV5-8; D: TRBD1; size: few; J: TRBJ2-1; CDR3: CASSLQGAINEQFF; DNA: TGTGCCAGCAGCTTGCAGGGGGCGATCAATGAGCAGTTCTTC
V: TRBV4-2; D: NA; size: NA; J: TRBJ2-6; CDR3: CASSQDRDSGANVLTF; DNA: TGTGCCAGCAGCCAAGATCGGGACTCTGGGGCCAACGTCCTGACTTTC
V: TRBV7-2; D: TRBD1; size: few; J: TRBJ1-5; CDR3: CASSLDPQGFQPQHF; DNA: TGTGCCAGCAGCTTAGATCCACAGGGGTTTCAGCCCCAGCATTTT
V: TRBV5-1; D: NA; size: NA; J: TRBJ2-7; CDR3: CASSFGDSYNEQYF; DNA: TGCGCCAGCAGCTTTGGGGATTCCTACAATGAGCAGTACTTC
V: TRBV20-1; D: NA; size: NA; J: TRBJ2-1; CDR3: CSAIPTGKGDEQFF; DNA: TGCAGCGCTATACCTACAGGGAAAGGCGATGAGCAGTTCTTC
V: TRBV4-3; D: NA; size: NA; J: TRBJ2-3; CDR3: CASSQDRGGPDTQYF; DNA: TGCGCCAGCAGCCAAGATAGGGGGGGCCCAGATACGCAGTATTTT
V: TRBV2; D: NA; size: NA; J: TRBJ1-2; CDR3: CASSHPGSFEGYTF; DNA: TGTGCCAGCAGTCACCCGGGGTCCTTTGAGGGCTACACCTTC
V: TRBV9; D: NA; size: NA; J: TRBJ1-2; CDR3: CASSVEPRGDYGYTF; DNA: TGTGCCAGCAGCGTAGAACCCAGGGGCGACTATGGCTACACCTTC